The clone carrying this T cell receptor beta chain was seen many times. Antigen unknown. Per the germline V gene, CDR1 is SEHNR and CDR2 is FQNEAQ (reference sequence). Trimming removed 5 bases from V and 0 bases from J; junction bases left unmatched: 5. This CDR3 contains 15 residues. This specimen belongs to a study of T cells in Graves' hyperthyroidism and ophthalmopathy. The wider study: Before any treatment, at initial diagnosis, peripheral blood was collected. Study-wide points: A model built on 13 V-J features separated ophthalmopathy from stable hyperthyroidism.

Regions amplified from RNA transcripts were the TCR beta CDR3 regions. Researchers ran a first-round RT-PCR on the TCR CDR3 using the HTBI primer set. From the multiplex PCR reads, TCRdb called clonotypes with MiXCR, one entry per CDR3 protein. The sample includes hundreds of thousands of distinct CDR3 sequences, roughly 13% seen only once; the top ten take approximately 35%. Clinical Activity Scores of at least 3, NOSPECS grades of at least 4 and durations under 3 months characterized ophthalmopathy patients. Uncontrolled infection, other autoimmune disease, pregnancy or lactation led to exclusion.

This receptor was identified in a woman aged 40 to 50 with Graves' ophthalmopathy. The chain combines TRBV7-9 with TRBJ2-3; 7 nucleotides align to TRBD1. The sample consisted of blood. The chain's CDR3 is CASSLDRSSTDTQYF. CDR3 nucleotides: TGTGCCAGCAGCCTGGACAGGTCTAGCACAGATACGCAGTATTTT.